The clone carrying this TCR beta chain was counted once. The target antigen is unknown. This entry belongs to a study of blood T cells in healthy people across ages. Whole-study findings and limits: Older age coincided with a roughly linear decline in TCR beta diversity per million T cells.

CDR1 SGHTA and CDR2 FQGNSA come from the germline V gene. The CDR3 sequence is 16 residues long. V dropped 5 bases and J dropped 7; count of bases not matched to a gene: 9. Primers used in a second PCR of about 6 to 11 cycles were a sample-barcoded 5' primer and a J-beta primer mix. TCRdb used MiXCR to reprocess the 5' RACE reads, holding one entry per CDR3 protein. The repertoire has about 930,000 distinct CDR3 sequences, under 35% of them found once; the top ten carry roughly 10%. Another study also made use of these data, one on T cells of mothers and their children. This second study says: Over 8 million TCR beta CDR3 reads were obtained from each mother, and approximately 3 million from each child. Persistent microchimeric T cell clones were not found at ~100 per million sensitivity.

The origin of this receptor is a woman between 35 and 50 years old in good health. Sequenced material: blood. This chain connects TRBV7-2 to TRBJ2-3, with 13 bases aligning to TRBD2. The CDR3 loop is CASSTRTSGGRNTQYF. The CDR3, as DNA: TGTGCCAGCAGCACCCGGACTAGCGGGGGCCGAAATACGCAGTATTTT. The full variable domain, with the rest looked up from reference TRBV7-2 and TRBJ2-3, is GAGVSQSPSNKVTEKGKDVELRCDPISGHTALYWYRQSLGQGLEFLIYFQGNSAPDKSGLPSDRFSAERTGGSVSTLTIQRTQQEDSAVYLCASSTRTSGGRNTQYFGPGTRLTVL.